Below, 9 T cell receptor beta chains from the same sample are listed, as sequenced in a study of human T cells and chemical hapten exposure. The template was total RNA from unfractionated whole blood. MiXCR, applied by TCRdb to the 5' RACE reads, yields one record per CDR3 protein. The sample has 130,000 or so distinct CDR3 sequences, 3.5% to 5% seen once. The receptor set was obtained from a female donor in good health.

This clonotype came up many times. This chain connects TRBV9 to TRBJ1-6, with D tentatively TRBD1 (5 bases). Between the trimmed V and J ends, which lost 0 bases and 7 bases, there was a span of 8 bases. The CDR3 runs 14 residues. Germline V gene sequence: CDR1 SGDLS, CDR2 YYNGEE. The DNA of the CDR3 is TGTGCCAGCAGCGTAGTCTCAGGGAATTCACCCCTCCACTTT. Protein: CASSVVSGNSPLHF.

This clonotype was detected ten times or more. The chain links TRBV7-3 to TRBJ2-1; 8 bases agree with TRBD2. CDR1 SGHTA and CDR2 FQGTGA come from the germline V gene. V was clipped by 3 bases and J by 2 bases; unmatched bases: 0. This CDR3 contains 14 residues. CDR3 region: CASSFGGAYNEQFF. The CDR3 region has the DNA TGTGCCAGCAGCTTCGGGGGGGCCTACAATGAGCAGTTCTTC.

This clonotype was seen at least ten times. For the CDR3, the DNA is TGTGCCAGCAGTCATAGTCCGGGGATAAATGAGCAGTTCTTC. It specifies CASSHSPGINEQFF. The chain recombines TRBV12-3 or TRBV12-4 with TRBJ2-1; tentative D call: TRBD2 (5 bases). With 5 bases removed from V and 7 bases from J, the gap between germline ends came to 15 bases. The CDR3 is 14 amino acids.

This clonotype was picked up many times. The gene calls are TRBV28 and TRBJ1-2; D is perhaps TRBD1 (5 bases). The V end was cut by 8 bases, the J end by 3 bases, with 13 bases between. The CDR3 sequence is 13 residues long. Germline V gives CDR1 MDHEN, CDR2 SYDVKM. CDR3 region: CASVLTGDYGYTF. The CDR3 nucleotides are TGTGCCAGCGTACTAACAGGAGACTATGGCTACACCTTC.

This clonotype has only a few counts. The CDR3 is CASGLVLLTGMTAFF. The CDR3 bases are TGTGCTAGTGGTTTGGTACTTTTGACAGGGATGACGGCTTTCTTT. The rearrangement links TRBV12-5 to TRBJ1-1, with TRBD1 identical over 7 bases. The germline V gene encodes CDR1 LGHNT and CDR2 FRNRAP. Trimming cost V 0 bases and J 11 bases; bases outside gene matches: 12. This CDR3 is built from 15 residues.

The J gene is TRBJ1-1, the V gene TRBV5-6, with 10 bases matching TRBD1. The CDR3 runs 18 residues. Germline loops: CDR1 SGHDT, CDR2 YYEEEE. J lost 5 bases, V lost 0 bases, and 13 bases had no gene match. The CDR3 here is CASSLGWRDRGRRTEAFF. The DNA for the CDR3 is TGTGCCAGCAGCTTGGGGTGGCGGGACAGGGGTCGGAGAACTGAAGCTTTCTTT.

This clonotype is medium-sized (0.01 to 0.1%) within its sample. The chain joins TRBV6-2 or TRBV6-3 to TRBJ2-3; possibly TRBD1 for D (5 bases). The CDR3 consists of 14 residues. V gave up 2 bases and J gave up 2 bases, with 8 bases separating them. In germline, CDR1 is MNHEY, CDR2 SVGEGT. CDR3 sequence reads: CASSYGADTDTQYF. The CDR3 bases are TGTGCCAGCAGTTACGGGGCAGACACAGATACGCAGTATTTT.

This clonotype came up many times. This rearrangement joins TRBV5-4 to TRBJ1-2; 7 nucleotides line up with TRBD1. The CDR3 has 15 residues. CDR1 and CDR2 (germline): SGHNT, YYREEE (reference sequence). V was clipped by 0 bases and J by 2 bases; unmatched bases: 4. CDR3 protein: CASSLVTGQNYGYTF. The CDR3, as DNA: TGTGCCAGCAGCTTGGTGACGGGACAGAACTATGGCTACACCTTC.

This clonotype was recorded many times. The CDR3: CASSQDQDGYNEQFF. CDR3 bases: TGTGCCAGCAGCCAAGATCAGGACGGTTACAATGAGCAGTTCTTC. The chain is built from TRBV4-2 and TRBJ2-1; D uncertain. The germline V gene has CDR1 LGHNA and CDR2 YNFKEQ. The V end lost 0 bases, the J end lost 4 bases, and 10 bases lay between the germline ends. The CDR3 length is 15 residues.